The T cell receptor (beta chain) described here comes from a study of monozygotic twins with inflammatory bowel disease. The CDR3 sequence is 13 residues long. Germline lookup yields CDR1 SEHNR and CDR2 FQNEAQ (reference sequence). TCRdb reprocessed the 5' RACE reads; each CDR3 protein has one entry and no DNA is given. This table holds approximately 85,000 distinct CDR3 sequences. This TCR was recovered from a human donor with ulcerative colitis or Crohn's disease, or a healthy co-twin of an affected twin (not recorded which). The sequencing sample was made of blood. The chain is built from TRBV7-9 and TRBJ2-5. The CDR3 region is CASSSPNGETQYF.